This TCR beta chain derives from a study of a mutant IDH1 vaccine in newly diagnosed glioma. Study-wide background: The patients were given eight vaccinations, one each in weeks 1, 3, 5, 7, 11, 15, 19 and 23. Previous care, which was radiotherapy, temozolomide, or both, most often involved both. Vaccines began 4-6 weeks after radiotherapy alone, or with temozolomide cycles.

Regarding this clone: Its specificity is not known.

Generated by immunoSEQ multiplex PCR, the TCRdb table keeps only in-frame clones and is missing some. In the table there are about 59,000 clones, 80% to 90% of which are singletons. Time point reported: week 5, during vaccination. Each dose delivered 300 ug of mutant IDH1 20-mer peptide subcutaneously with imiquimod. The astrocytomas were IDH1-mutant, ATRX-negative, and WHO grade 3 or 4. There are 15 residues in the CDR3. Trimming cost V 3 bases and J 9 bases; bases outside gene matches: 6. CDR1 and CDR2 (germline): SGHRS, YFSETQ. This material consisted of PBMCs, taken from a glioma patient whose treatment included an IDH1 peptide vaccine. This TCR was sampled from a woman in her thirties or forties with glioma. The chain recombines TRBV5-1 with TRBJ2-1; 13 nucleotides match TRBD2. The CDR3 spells CASSYALAGGPEQFF. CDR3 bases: TGCGCCAGCAGCTACGCACTAGCGGGAGGGCCTGAGCAGTTCTTC.